This TCR beta chain emerged from a study of T cell responses to AZD1222 COVID-19 vaccine. On this clone: Its target is unknown.

Trimming took 0 bases from V and 3 from J, leaving 10 bases between them. The CDR3 is 15 amino acids. The germline V gene encodes CDR1 SGHRS and CDR2 YFSETQ. Clones were read by immunoSEQ multiplex PCR, and TCRdb kept only the in-frame ones, dropping some. The sample carries roughly 110,000 clones, under 90% recorded once. Overall study findings and caveats: Spike was spanned by vaccine-associated CD4 TCRs, with dominance at 160-218 and 743-854.

The receptor was derived from an adult in good health. The sequences come from peripheral blood, collected on day 0 of AZD1222 vaccination. The chain links TRBV5-1 to TRBJ1-3; D perhaps matches TRBD1 (5 bases). CDR3 amino acids: CASSLGGTDGNTIYF. The CDR3 coding sequence is TGCGCCAGCAGCTTGGGGGGGACTGATGGAAACACCATATATTTT.